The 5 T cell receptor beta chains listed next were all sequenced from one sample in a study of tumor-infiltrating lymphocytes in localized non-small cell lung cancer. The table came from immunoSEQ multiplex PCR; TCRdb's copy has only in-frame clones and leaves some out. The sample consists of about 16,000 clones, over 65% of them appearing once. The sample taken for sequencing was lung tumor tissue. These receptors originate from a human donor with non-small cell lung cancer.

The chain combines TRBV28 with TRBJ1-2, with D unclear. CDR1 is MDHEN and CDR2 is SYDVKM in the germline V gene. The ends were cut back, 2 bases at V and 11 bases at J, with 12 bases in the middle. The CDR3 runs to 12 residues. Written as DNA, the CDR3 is TGTGCCAGCAGTTTAAACGCATTGGTTTACACCTTC. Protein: CASSLNALVYTF.

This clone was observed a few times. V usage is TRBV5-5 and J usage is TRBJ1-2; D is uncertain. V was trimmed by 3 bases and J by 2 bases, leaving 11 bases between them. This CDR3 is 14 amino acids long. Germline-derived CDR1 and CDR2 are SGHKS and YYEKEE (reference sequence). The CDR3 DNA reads TGTGCCAGCAGCTCCCTCAGCCTAAACTATGGCTACACCTTC. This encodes CASSSLSLNYGYTF.

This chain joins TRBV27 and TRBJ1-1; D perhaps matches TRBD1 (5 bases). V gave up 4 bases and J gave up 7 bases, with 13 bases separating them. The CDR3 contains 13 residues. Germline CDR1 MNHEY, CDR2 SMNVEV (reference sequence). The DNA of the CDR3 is TGTGCCAGCAGTTCCAATTTGAGGGGTGAAGCTTTCTTT. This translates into CASSSNLRGEAFF.

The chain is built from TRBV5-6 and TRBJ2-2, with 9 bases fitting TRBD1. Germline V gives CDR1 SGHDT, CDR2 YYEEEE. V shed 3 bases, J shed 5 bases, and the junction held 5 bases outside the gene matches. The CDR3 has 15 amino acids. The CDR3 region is CASSWGQGGTGELFF. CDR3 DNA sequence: TGTGCCAGCAGCTGGGGACAGGGTGGTACCGGGGAGCTGTTTTTT.

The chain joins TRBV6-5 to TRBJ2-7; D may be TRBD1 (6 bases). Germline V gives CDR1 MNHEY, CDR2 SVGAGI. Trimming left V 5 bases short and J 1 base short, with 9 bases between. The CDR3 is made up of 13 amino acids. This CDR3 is CASSRGGSYEQYF. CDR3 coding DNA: TGTGCCAGCAGTAGAGGGGGATCCTACGAGCAGTACTTC.